Below, 23 T cell receptor beta chains from the same sample are listed, as sequenced in a study of T cells in Graves' hyperthyroidism and ophthalmopathy. Regions amplified from RNA transcripts were the TCR beta CDR3 regions. With the HTBI primer set, the TCR CDR3 went through a first round of RT-PCR. TCRdb redid the calling of the multiplex PCR reads with MiXCR, one entry per CDR3 protein. The sample includes approximately 400,000 distinct CDR3 sequences, about 14% of them seen just once. Sequenced: blood. These receptors were collected from a man in his forties or fifties with Graves' ophthalmopathy.

The chain recombines TRBV20-1 with TRBJ2-3; D not resolved. Germline CDR1 reads DFQATT; CDR2 reads SNEGSKA (reference sequence). V was cut by 2 bases and J by 2 bases, with 20 bases left in between. CDR3 length: 17 residues. In DNA, the CDR3 is TGCAGTGCTAGAATCCTCTCGCGAATACAAAACACAGATACGCAGTATTTT. This sequence encodes CSARILSRIQNTDTQYF.

This clonotype was seen at least ten times. The chain links TRBV30 to TRBJ2-1; TRBD2 might be the D (7 bases). This CDR3 contains 13 residues. CDR1 and CDR2 from the germline V gene are GTSNPN and SVGIG (reference sequence). V was trimmed by 0 bases and J by 8 bases, leaving 11 bases between them. The CDR3 DNA reads as TGTGCCTGGAGTGTAGGGGGAGGGGATGAGCAGTTCTTC. This sequence encodes CAWSVGGGDEQFF. The full variable domain, completed using reference TRBV30 and TRBJ2-1, is SQTIHQWPATLVQPVGSPLSLECTVEGTSNPNLYWYRQAAGRGLQLLFYSVGIGQISSEVPQNLSASRPQDRQFILSSKKLLLSDSGFYLCAWSVGGGDEQFFGPGTRLTVL.

The chain recombines TRBV7-9 with TRBJ1-2; perhaps TRBD1 as D (5 bases). CDR3 length: 14 amino acids. V was clipped by 4 bases and J by 4 bases, with 13 bases between them. Looked up from germline, CDR1 is SEHNR and CDR2 is FQNEAQ (reference sequence). CDR3 DNA sequence: TGTGCCAGCAGCTCATCCCCGGGGGTCTATGGCTACACCTTC. Residues: CASSSSPGVYGYTF.

This clonotype has ten or more counts. The V call is TRBV18, the J call TRBJ1-1, with unresolved D. The germline V and J ends were trimmed by 2 bases and 10 bases, with 17 bases remaining between them. Germline V gene lookup returns CDR1 KGHSH and CDR2 LQKENI. This CDR3 spans 14 amino acids. DNA of the CDR3: TGTGCCAGCTCACCAGTTGGGCCCCGGACGGGAGCTTTCTTT. This encodes CASSPVGPRTGAFF.

This clonotype was seen ten or more times. The genes are TRBV7-8 and TRBJ1-5; D is ambiguous. The CDR3 sequence is 16 residues long. The germline V gene encodes CDR1 SGHVS and CDR2 FQNEAQ. Trimming took 0 bases from V and 0 from J, leaving 9 bases between them. CDR3 bases: TGTGCCAGCAGCTTAGCCGGCGGAGCTAGCAATCAGCCCCAGCATTTT. Translation gives CASSLAGGASNQPQHF.

The rearrangement joins TRBV25-1 to TRBJ2-2; D possibly corresponds to TRBD2 (6 bases). Germline assignment: CDR1 MGHDK and CDR2 SYGVNS. This CDR3 is built from 14 residues. V dropped 3 bases and J dropped 6 bases, with 11 bases sitting between them. The chain's CDR3 is CASSDPRRAGELFF. For the CDR3, the DNA is TGTGCCAGCAGTGATCCAAGGAGGGCCGGGGAGCTGTTTTTT.

The rearrangement links TRBV29-1 to TRBJ1-1, with a tentative D call TRBD1 (5 bases). Trimming left V 3 bases short and J 12 bases short, with 11 bases between. The CDR3 totals 10 residues. The germline CDR1 and CDR2 sequences are SQVTM and ANQGSEA. The chain's CDR3 is CSVDRETPFF. In DNA form, the CDR3 reads TGCAGCGTTGACAGGGAGACGCCTTTCTTT.

This chain uses TRBV19 with TRBJ2-7; 12 nucleotides agree with TRBD1. The CDR3 has 17 residues. V trimming: 5 bases; J trimming: 2 bases; junction bases outside the gene matches: 10. CDR1 and CDR2 (germline): LNHDA, SQIVND (reference sequence). The CDR3 reads CASSAAGTGGAPYEQYF. The DNA of the CDR3 is TGTGCCAGTAGTGCCGCCGGGACAGGGGGCGCCCCCTACGAGCAGTACTTC.

In this sample, this clonotype turned up many times. The rearrangement links TRBV20-1 to TRBJ2-1; 14 bases match TRBD2. Germline CDR1 DFQATT, CDR2 SNEGSKA (reference sequence). The CDR3 totals 15 residues. The V gene end was trimmed by 2 bases and the J gene end by 9 bases; junction bases not matched to a gene: 6. This chain's CDR3 is CSARPGTSGSLEQFF. CDR3 nucleotide sequence: TGCAGTGCTAGACCCGGGACTAGCGGGAGCCTTGAGCAGTTCTTC.

This clonotype has at least ten counts. The gene calls are TRBV7-9 and TRBJ2-1, with D unresolved. The CDR3 sequence is 12 residues long. The germline V and J ends were trimmed by 0 bases and 9 bases, with 6 bases remaining between them. Germline-derived CDR1 and CDR2 are SEHNR and FQNEAQ (reference sequence). CDR3 coding DNA: TGTGCCAGCAGCTTAGCCGGTGGTGAGCAGTTCTTC. Amino acid sequence: CASSLAGGEQFF.

This clonotype was seen ten or more times. The chain carries TRBV3-1 and TRBJ1-3; a possible D gene is TRBD1 (6 bases). The CDR3 has 16 residues. V lost 4 bases and J 0 bases, leaving 13 bases between the germline ends. Germline assignment: CDR1 LGHDT and CDR2 YNNKEL (reference sequence). CDR3: CASSPRDKSSGNTIYF. DNA for the CDR3: TGTGCCAGCAGCCCCCGGGACAAGAGCTCTGGAAACACCATATATTTT.

This clonotype was recorded at least ten times. This chain uses TRBV14 with TRBJ2-1, with 7 bases that match TRBD2. J was trimmed by 6 bases and V by 4 bases; bases with no gene match: 12. CDR1 SGHDN and CDR2 FVKESK come from the germline V gene. The CDR3 loop spans 16 amino acids. The CDR3 bases are TGTGCCAGCAGCCCACGGATCGGACTAGTAAGCAATGAGCAGTTCTTC. It is translated as CASSPRIGLVSNEQFF.

The chain combines TRBV29-1 with TRBJ1-2; weak D call: TRBD1 (5 bases). The V gene lost 3 bases and the J gene lost 8 bases, with 13 bases spanning the gap. This CDR3 comprises 12 residues. From germline, CDR1 is SQVTM and CDR2 ANQGSEA. The CDR3 protein is CSVEGQVWGYTF. DNA of the CDR3: TGCAGCGTTGAGGGGCAGGTCTGGGGCTACACCTTC.

The sample holds many counts of this clonotype. The chain has TRBV3-1 and TRBJ2-1; maybe TRBD1 (6 bases). The germline V gene has CDR1 LGHDT and CDR2 YNNKEL (reference sequence). Trimming shortened V by 1 base and J by 15 bases, and 13 bases separated the two germline ends. The CDR3 contains 12 residues. The CDR3 region is CASSQVQGKPFF. The CDR3 bases are TGTGCCAGCAGCCAAGTACAGGGCAAGCCGTTCTTC.

This chain joins TRBV28 and TRBJ1-1, with TRBD1 identical over 10 bases. Trimming at V came to 7 bases and at J to 0 bases, leaving 8 bases not matched to a gene. The V gene's germline CDR1 is MDHEN and CDR2 SYDVKM. The CDR3 extends over 16 amino acids. This CDR3 is CASTGQGRTMNTEAFF. The CDR3 DNA sequence: TGTGCCAGCACGGGACAGGGGCGTACCATGAACACTGAAGCTTTCTTT.

The chain combines TRBV11-2 with TRBJ2-6; D might be TRBD2 (5 bases). Trimming cost V 3 bases and J 2 bases, with 17 bases left between them. The CDR3 spans 18 residues. Germline V lookup: CDR1 SGHAT, CDR2 FQNNGV. CDR3 protein: CASSFEFPGIPGANVLTF. The CDR3 DNA follows: TGTGCCAGCAGCTTTGAATTTCCGGGAATCCCTGGGGCCAACGTCCTGACTTTC. Full variable domain (remainder filled in from reference TRBV11-2 and TRBJ2-6): EAGVAQSPRYKIIEKRQSVAFWCNPISGHATLYWYQQILGQGPKLLIQFQNNGVVDDSQLPKDRFSAERLKGVDSTLKIQPAKLEDSAVYLCASSFEFPGIPGANVLTFGAGSRLTVL.

This clonotype was picked up a small number of times. A much larger clone lies a single base off, so this may be a read error. V is TRBV28 and J is TRBJ2-1; TRBD1 or TRBD2 may be the D gene (5 bases each). Per germline, CDR1 MDHEN and CDR2 SYDVKM. Between the trimmed V and J ends, which lost 10 bases and 5 bases, there was a span of 21 bases. The CDR3 is made up of 15 amino acids. This chain's CDR3 is CATNTGTSAHNEQFF. The CDR3 DNA sequence: TGTGCCACGAACACCGGGACGTCGGCCCACAATGAGCAGTTCTTC. The full variable domain, in which reference TRBV28 and TRBJ2-1 provide the parts outside the CDR3, is DVKVTQSSRYLVKRTGEKVFLECVQDMDHENMFWYRQDPGLGLRLIYFSYDVKMKEKGDIPEGYSVSREKKERFSLILESASTNQTSMYLCATNTGTSAHNEQFFGPGTRLTVL.

The CDR3 protein is CASSIRGLTVPFF. Written as DNA, the CDR3 is TGTGCCAGTAGTATACGGGGCCTAACGGTCCCGTTCTTC. The V call is TRBV19, the J call TRBJ2-1, with D tentatively TRBD1 or TRBD2 (5 bases each). The germline V gene encodes CDR1 LNHDA and CDR2 SQIVND (reference sequence). The CDR3 runs to 13 residues. V lost 2 bases and J 15 bases, leaving 17 bases between the germline ends. Supplemented by reference TRBV19 and TRBJ2-1, the full variable domain reads DGGITQSPKYLFRKEGQNVTLSCEQNLNHDAMYWYRQDPGQGLRLIYYSQIVNDFQKGDIAEGYSVSREKKESFPLTVTSAQKNPTAFYLCASSIRGLTVPFFGPGTRLTVL.

This clonotype has a handful of counts. The chain combines TRBV6-1 with TRBJ2-7; D call uncertain. Deletions cut 7 bases from V and 4 bases from J, with 8 bases between. Germline CDR1 is MNHNS and CDR2 is SASEGT. This CDR3 has 11 amino acids. The CDR3 sequence is CASKRPYEQYF. As DNA, the CDR3 is TGTGCCAGCAAGAGGCCTTACGAGCAGTACTTC.

There are a few counts of this clonotype. The DNA of the CDR3 is TGTGCCACCAGCTCGTATGGGACAGGGAGAACAGATACGCAGTATTTT. It is translated as CATSSYGTGRTDTQYF. The gene calls are TRBV24-1 and TRBJ2-3, with 9 bases fitting TRBD1. Germline loops: CDR1 KGHDR, CDR2 SFDVKD. The length of the CDR3 is 16 residues. V lost 7 bases and J lost 3; bases outside the gene matches: 10.

This clonotype was picked up many times. This chain connects TRBV5-6 to TRBJ1-2; 7 bases agree with TRBD1. This CDR3 is 13 amino acids long. The junction had 3 bases not matched to a gene; V was cut back by 1 base and J by 6 bases. Germline CDR1 SGHDT, CDR2 YYEEEE. CDR3 bases: TGTGCCAGCAGCTTGCCCAGGGGGGATGGCTACACCTTC. Encoded protein: CASSLPRGDGYTF.

V and J are TRBV7-6 and TRBJ2-5; D gene ambiguous. The length of the CDR3 is 13 residues. Trimming left V 5 bases short and J 3 bases short, with 10 bases between. CDR1 is SGHVS and CDR2 is FNYEAQ in the germline V gene. CDR3 in DNA: TGTGCCAGCAGCACCCACAACGAAGAGACCCAGTACTTC. This gives the protein CASSTHNEETQYF.

In its sample, this clonotype was seen many times. The chain employs TRBV10-3 and TRBJ2-1; 11 nucleotides line up with TRBD2. This CDR3 comprises 17 residues. Germline values: CDR1 ENHRY, CDR2 SYGVKD. V was pared by 6 bases and J by 5 bases, with 12 bases of the junction left unmatched. The CDR3 DNA follows: TGTGCCATCAGCGGGACTAGCGGCTCTACCAGGGACAATGAGCAGTTCTTC. It codes for CAISGTSGSTRDNEQFF.